The present entry profiles one T cell receptor (beta chain) with its context. Its antigen is unknown. The data stem from a study of CD8 T cells in ankylosing spondylitis. General observations from the study: Clones linked to disease were reported to show significant enrichment in matched ankylosing spondylitis synovial fluid. There was a TCR beta motif, made of fewer than 10 highly homologous variants, that appeared characteristic of ankylosing spondylitis blood.

The CDR3 length is 12 residues. Trimming removed 0 bases from V and 5 bases from J, with 5 bases in between. Germline V lookup: CDR1 SGHRS, CDR2 YFSETQ. Generation of TCR beta libraries employed quantitative 5'-RACE incorporating molecular barcodes. TCRdb re-derived calls from the 5' RACE reads in MiXCR, one entry per CDR3 protein. Here the sample spans under 150,000 distinct CDR3 sequences, around 9% being singletons. V gene TRBV5-1 combines with J gene TRBJ2-5; D unresolved. This sequence originates from a male donor with ankylosing spondylitis or in good health (not recorded which). The sample comprised blood, either unsorted or a sorted T cell fraction (not recorded which). CDR3 sequence reads: CASSLVRETQYF. Here the CDR3 DNA reads TGCGCCAGCAGCTTGGTTCGGGAGACCCAGTACTTC.